Listed below are T cell receptor beta chains from one sample, sequenced in a study of T cells after yellow fever vaccination. Using its own MiXCR run on the 5' RACE reads, TCRdb lists one record per CDR3 protein. The sample has fewer than 450,000 distinct CDR3 sequences; more than 9% are singletons. The material was PBMCs, obtained on the day of the first yellow fever vaccination. These receptors were collected from a man between 18 and 29 years old who received the YFV17D yellow fever vaccine. The CDR3 runs from the conserved cysteine through the conserved F or W. Each record gives: J gene, V gene, D gene, clone size, CDR3 protein, CDR3 DNA. A D gene is named only where the DNA matches it firmly. Part of the rows lack a size; the others show once, few, many or a class for expanded clones.

>TRBJ2-1|TRBV12-3/TRBV12-4|TRBD2|few
CASSQGLAGGQLGEQFF
TGTGCCAGCAGCCAGGGACTAGCGGGGGGACAACTAGGTGAGCAGTTCTTC
>TRBJ1-4|TRBV7-7|NA|NA
CASSLATNEKLFF
TGTGCTAGCAGCTTAGCGACTAATGAAAAACTGTTTTTT
>TRBJ2-3|TRBV15|TRBD2|NA
CATSSFNSGGGDTQYF
TGTGCCACCAGCAGCTTTAATAGCGGGGGAGGGGATACGCAGTATTTT
>TRBJ2-5|TRBV25-1|TRBD2|many
CASSETSGVRETQYF
TGTGCCAGCAGTGAGACTAGCGGGGTTCGAGAGACCCAGTACTTC
>TRBJ2-5|TRBV4-3|TRBD2|NA
CASSQDQWRASGGPQETQYF
TGCGCCAGCAGCCAGGATCAGTGGAGGGCTAGCGGGGGGCCCCAAGAGACCCAGTACTTC
>TRBJ1-4|TRBV24-1|NA|NA
CATSDAGLREKLFF
TGTGCCACCAGTGACGCAGGCTTAAGGGAAAAACTGTTTTTT
>TRBJ1-2|TRBV5-1|NA|many
CASSPSNRAESGYTF
TGCGCCAGCAGCCCCTCCAACAGGGCAGAAAGTGGCTACACCTTC
>TRBJ2-3|TRBV24-1|NA|NA
CATSDRLGTDTQYF
TGTGCCACCAGTGACCGACTTGGTACAGATACGCAGTATTTT
>TRBJ1-1|TRBV7-6|TRBD1|NA
CASSLVPRDRRLSGTEAFF
TGTGCCAGCAGCTTAGTCCCCCGGGACAGGCGACTCAGTGGAACTGAAGCTTTCTTT
>TRBJ2-5|TRBV4-2|NA|few
CASSQASRIQETQYF
TGTGCCAGCAGCCAAGCGAGCCGGATACAAGAGACCCAGTACTTC
>TRBJ1-3|TRBV5-1|TRBD1|few
CASSLEQGYGNTIYF
TGCGCCAGCAGCTTGGAACAGGGGTATGGAAACACCATATATTTT
>TRBJ2-3|TRBV6-2/TRBV6-3|NA|few
CASSPLVAEGDTQYF
TGTGCCAGCAGCCCCTTGGTAGCGGAGGGAGATACGCAGTATTTT
>TRBJ2-2|TRBV7-3|NA|NA
CASSLKASALNTGELFF
TGTGCCAGCAGCTTAAAGGCTAGCGCCTTAAACACCGGGGAGCTGTTTTTT
>TRBJ2-3|TRBV2|NA|NA
CASGRGEDTQYF
TGTGCCAGCGGCAGGGGTGAAGATACGCAGTATTTT
>TRBJ1-5|TRBV12-3/TRBV12-4|TRBD1|many
CASSPGQGEGSQHF
TGTGCCAGCAGTCCGGGACAGGGGGAGGGATCCCAGCATTTT
>TRBJ1-1|TRBV4-1|NA|few
CASSLRLENTEAFF
TGCGCCAGCAGCCTACGACTCGAGAACACTGAAGCTTTCTTT
>TRBJ2-1|TRBV11-1|NA|NA
CASSLFARKNNEQFF
TGTGCCAGCAGCTTATTCGCTAGGAAAAACAATGAGCAGTTCTTC
>TRBJ2-3|TRBV11-2|TRBD2|few
CASSLNYDTSGGNLDTQYF
TGTGCCAGCAGCTTAAATTACGACACTAGCGGGGGAAACCTAGATACGCAGTATTTT
>TRBJ1-5|TRBV12-3/TRBV12-4|NA|NA
CASSFGQSWKPQHF
TGTGCCAGCAGCTTCGGACAGTCGTGGAAGCCCCAGCATTTT
>TRBJ2-4|TRBV7-9|NA|NA
CASSPGVIWTSYF
TGTGCCAGCAGCCCTGGGGTCATCTGGACATCGTACTTC
>TRBJ1-2|TRBV27|NA|NA
CASRTPVASGRRSAYTF
TGTGCCAGCAGGACCCCAGTCGCCTCGGGACGGCGGTCCGCCTACACCTTC
>TRBJ1-5|TRBV19|NA|NA
CASSIVGRNQPQHF
TGTGCCAGTAGTATAGTTGGCCGCAATCAGCCCCAGCATTTT
>TRBJ1-4|TRBV5-1|NA|NA
CASSLTGNGEKLFF
TGCGCCAGCAGCTTGACAGGGAATGGGGAAAAACTGTTTTTT
>TRBJ1-4|TRBV7-9|NA|NA
CASSLGNGDEKLFF
TGTGCCAGCAGCTTAGGGAACGGGGATGAAAAACTGTTTTTT
>TRBJ2-3|TRBV27|NA|NA
CASSFYDDSTDTQYF
TGTGCCAGCAGTTTCTATGACGATAGCACAGATACGCAGTATTTT
>TRBJ2-1|TRBV9|TRBD1|few
CASSSFRGRDNEQFF
TGTGCCAGCAGCTCGTTCAGGGGGCGGGACAATGAGCAGTTCTTC
>TRBJ2-5|TRBV29-1|NA|few
CSVAPNQETQYF
TGCAGCGTTGCGCCAAATCAAGAGACCCAGTACTTC
>TRBJ2-3|TRBV6-4|TRBD1|NA
CASSGAGGGGDTQYF
TGTGCCAGCAGTGGGGCAGGGGGCGGCGGAGATACGCAGTATTTT
>TRBJ2-7|TRBV14|NA|NA
CASSQDPGHSYEQYF
TGTGCCAGCAGCCAGGACCCGGGACACAGCTACGAGCAGTACTTC
>TRBJ2-1|TRBV11-3|NA|NA
CASSLGSVYNEQFF
TGTGCCAGCAGCTTGGGCAGTGTCTACAATGAGCAGTTCTTC
>TRBJ2-1|TRBV5-1|TRBD1|NA
CASSINRGHDEQFF
TGCGCCAGCAGCATAAACAGGGGGCACGATGAGCAGTTCTTC
>TRBJ1-5|TRBV6-2/TRBV6-3|NA|NA
CASSYPGRGNQPQHF
TGTGCCAGCAGTTACCCCGGACGGGGAAATCAGCCCCAGCATTTT
>TRBJ2-5|TRBV12-3/TRBV12-4|NA|many
CASSSTGEETQYF
TGTGCCAGCAGTTCTACGGGGGAAGAGACCCAGTACTTC
>TRBJ2-7|TRBV20-1|NA|NA
CSALHPGGGSSDEQYF
TGCAGTGCTCTACACCCAGGAGGGGGGTCCAGTGACGAGCAGTACTTC
>TRBJ1-5|TRBV27|NA|few
CASSSGQPSYQPQHF
TGTGCCAGCAGTTCGGGGCAGCCATCCTATCAGCCCCAGCATTTT
>TRBJ2-3|TRBV11-2|TRBD2|few
CASSLVSGGDLASTDTQYF
TGTGCCAGCAGCTTAGTTAGCGGGGGGGATCTAGCCAGCACAGATACGCAGTATTTT
>TRBJ1-1|TRBV6-2/TRBV6-3|NA|few
CASSSPQRNTEAFF
TGTGCCAGCAGTTCCCCACAGCGGAACACTGAAGCTTTCTTT
>TRBJ2-2|TRBV7-9|NA|NA
CASRWDTTNTGELFF
TGTGCCAGCAGATGGGACACCACGAACACCGGGGAGCTGTTTTTT
>TRBJ2-1|TRBV9|NA|many
CASSVGPSSYNEQFF
TGTGCCAGCAGCGTAGGCCCTTCCTCCTACAATGAGCAGTTCTTC
>TRBJ2-6|TRBV7-9|NA|few
CASSFGAGANVLTF
TGTGCCAGCAGCTTTGGAGCCGGGGCCAACGTCCTGACTTTC
>TRBJ2-1|TRBV6-4|TRBD2|few
CASSEEAGGSNNEQFF
TGTGCCAGCAGTGAAGAAGCGGGGGGGTCGAATAATGAGCAGTTCTTC
>TRBJ1-4|TRBV18|NA|NA
CASSPPTGPPRQLFF
TGTGCCAGCTCACCTCCGACAGGCCCCCCAAGACAACTGTTTTTT
>TRBJ2-1|TRBV28|NA|NA
CASTPGHGSYNEQFF
TGTGCCAGCACCCCGGGACACGGGTCCTACAATGAGCAGTTCTTC
>TRBJ1-1|TRBV19|NA|NA
CASSIGSGMNTEAFF
TGTGCCAGTAGTATAGGATCAGGGATGAACACTGAAGCTTTCTTT
>TRBJ1-2|TRBV25-1|NA|many
CARAHSEICGGYTF
TGTGCCAGAGCCCACAGTGAGATCTGTGGTGGCTACACCTTC
>TRBJ2-2|TRBV20-1|NA|few
CSARDFGGGHAGELFF
TGCAGTGCTAGAGATTTTGGGGGGGGCCACGCCGGGGAGCTGTTTTTT
>TRBJ2-3|TRBV6-2/TRBV6-3|NA|few
CASSYWSSTDTQYF
TGTGCCAGCAGTTACTGGAGCAGCACAGATACGCAGTATTTT
>TRBJ2-3|TRBV12-3/TRBV12-4|NA|once
CASSLEFQGWTAQDTQYF
TGTGCCAGCAGTTTAGAATTCCAGGGATGGACCGCCCAGGATACGCAGTATTTT
>TRBJ2-1|TRBV20-1|NA|NA
CSARDRGSFSYNEQFF
TGCAGTGCTAGAGATCGAGGTAGCTTCTCCTACAATGAGCAGTTCTTC
>TRBJ2-5|TRBV7-9|TRBD1|many
CASSLLRDLGGETQYF
TGTGCCAGCAGCTTATTAAGGGATCTAGGGGGCGAGACCCAGTACTTC
>TRBJ1-1|TRBV5-6|NA|NA
CASSLGLGQAFF
TGTGCCAGCAGCTTGGGCCTCGGGCAGGCTTTCTTT
>TRBJ1-5|TRBV7-8|NA|few
CASSPLRVGANQPQHF
TGTGCCAGCAGCCCTCTCAGGGTAGGGGCAAATCAGCCCCAGCATTTT
>TRBJ2-2|TRBV14|NA|NA
CASSQVGSSANTGELFF
TGTGCCAGCAGCCAAGTGGGCAGCTCTGCGAACACCGGGGAGCTGTTTTTT
>TRBJ2-2|TRBV6-1|NA|NA
CASSRDDSTGELFF
TGTGCCAGCAGCCGGGACGACAGCACCGGGGAGCTGTTTTTT
>TRBJ2-1|TRBV15|TRBD2|NA
CATSRARGGGLYNEQFF
TGTGCCACCAGCAGAGCGCGGGGGGGCGGTCTTTACAATGAGCAGTTCTTC
>TRBJ2-1|TRBV20-1|NA|NA
CSARVEFRGSYNEQFF
TGCAGTGCTAGAGTCGAGTTCAGGGGCTCCTACAATGAGCAGTTCTTC
>TRBJ2-7|TRBV6-2/TRBV6-3|TRBD2|few
CASSSSGTRLIYEQYF
TGTGCCAGCAGTTCTAGTGGGACTAGATTAATCTACGAGCAGTACTTC
>TRBJ2-1|TRBV20-1|NA|NA
CSARQDQDREQFF
TGCAGTGCTAGACAAGACCAGGACAGAGAGCAGTTCTTC
>TRBJ1-3|TRBV25-1|NA|few
CASSPKARFGNTIYF
TGTGCCAGCAGCCCCAAGGCGAGATTCGGAAACACCATATATTTT